One and the same sample provided the 28 T cell receptor beta chains below, sequenced in a study of blood T cell repertoires in COVID-19. TCRdb's copy holds only in-frame clones and misses some; the assay was immunoSEQ multiplex PCR. The sample yields some 130,000 clones, about 89% seen once. Sequencing used peripheral blood. The receptors come from a man between 60 and 75 years old with COVID-19, enrolled during active disease.

The chain links TRBV6-2 or TRBV6-3 to TRBJ1-5, with 7 bases matching TRBD1. CDR1 and CDR2 (germline): MNHEY, SVGEGT. V lost 2 bases, J lost 5 bases, and 6 bases stayed unmatched. This CDR3 has 15 residues. CDR3 sequence (DNA): TGTGCCAGCAGTTACGACCAGGGGGACGATCAGCCCCAGCATTTT. This encodes CASSYDQGDDQPQHF.

The chain employs TRBV29-1 and TRBJ2-3, with a possible D match to TRBD1 (5 bases). Trimming cost V 3 bases and J 2 bases, with 9 bases left between them. The CDR3 loop spans 13 amino acids. Germline values: CDR1 SQVTM, CDR2 ANQGSEA. The CDR3 reads CSVESRATDTQYF. The CDR3 DNA is TGCAGCGTTGAGAGCAGGGCCACAGATACGCAGTATTTT.

The J gene is TRBJ1-2, the V gene TRBV10-3; D unresolved. Per germline, CDR1 ENHRY and CDR2 SYGVKD. V was clipped by 6 bases and J by 2 bases, with 10 bases between them. This CDR3 spans 13 amino acids. The CDR3 DNA is TGTGCCATCAGATTAGAGCCGAACTATGGCTACACCTTC. Its protein product is CAIRLEPNYGYTF.

This clone occurred once. The chain employs TRBV10-3 and TRBJ1-1; 8 bases match TRBD1. CDR3 length: 14 residues. The J segment lost 1 base and the V segment lost 7 bases, leaving 5 bases of the junction unmatched. Per germline, CDR1 ENHRY and CDR2 SYGVKD. The CDR3 sequence is CAITKGQENTEAFF. CDR3 bases: TGTGCCATCACTAAGGGACAGGAGAACACTGAAGCTTTCTTT.

This chain joins TRBV19 and TRBJ1-1, with a tentative D call TRBD1 (6 bases). Germline lookup yields CDR1 LNHDA and CDR2 SQIVND (reference sequence). Between the trimmed V and J ends, which lost 5 bases and 4 bases, there was a span of 11 bases. The CDR3 contains 13 residues. The CDR3 spells CASSLGQFTEAFF. The CDR3 nucleotides read TGTGCCAGTAGTCTCGGACAGTTCACTGAAGCTTTCTTT.

V usage is TRBV14 and J usage is TRBJ1-1; the D gene is possibly TRBD1 (6 bases). Germline CDR1 SGHDN, CDR2 FVKESK. This CDR3 comprises 15 residues. Trimming cost V 0 bases and J 1 base, with 9 bases left between them. DNA of the CDR3: TGTGCCAGCAGCCAAGAAAGGACAGCGAACACTGAAGCTTTCTTT. Its protein product is CASSQERTANTEAFF. The entire variable domain, with the rest obtained from reference TRBV14 and TRBJ1-1, is as follows: EAGVTQFPSHSVIEKGQTVTLRCDPISGHDNLYWYRRVMGKEIKFLLHFVKESKQDESGMPNNRFLAERTGGTYSTLKVQPAELEDSGVYFCASSQERTANTEAFFGQGTRLTVV.

The rearrangement links TRBV6-5 to TRBJ1-2; 10 positions agree with TRBD1. V dropped 5 bases and J dropped 5; count of bases not matched to a gene: 5. This CDR3 comprises 14 residues. From germline, CDR1 is MNHEY and CDR2 SVGAGI. The CDR3 here is CASSPAGQGYGYTF. Written as DNA, the CDR3 is TGTGCCAGCAGTCCTGCGGGACAGGGGTATGGCTACACCTTC.

The chain has TRBV7-6 and TRBJ2-5; 10 bases match TRBD1. The length of the CDR3 is 15 residues. Unmatched junction bases numbered 1, after V lost 3 bases and J lost 0 bases. Germline V CDR1 and CDR2: SGHVS, FNYEAQ. As DNA, the CDR3 is TGTGCCAGCAGCTTCGGGACAGGGGACCAAGAGACCCAGTACTTC. Its protein is CASSFGTGDQETQYF.

Concerning this clone itself: This CDR3 is also generated by other DNA sequences in the sample. This chain links TRBV24-1 with TRBJ2-5, with a tentative D call TRBD1 (7 bases). Germline loops: CDR1 KGHDR, CDR2 SFDVKD. The CDR3 runs to 15 residues. The V gene lost 4 bases and the J gene lost 1 base, with 12 bases spanning the gap. The chain's CDR3 is CATSDRGTFQETQYF. The CDR3 nucleotides read TGTGCCACCAGTGACAGGGGGACTTTCCAAGAGACCCAGTACTTC.

This chain links TRBV4-1 with TRBJ1-4; D remains unclear. Germline V gene data show CDR1 as MGHRA and CDR2 as YSYEKL. Trimming pared 0 bases from V and 0 bases from J, leaving 8 bases between. The CDR3 has 16 residues. CDR3 amino acids: CASSQEAAATNEKLFF. The CDR3 nucleotides read TGCGCCAGCAGCCAAGAAGCGGCTGCAACTAATGAAAAACTGTTTTTT.

This chain joins TRBV30 and TRBJ1-4; 9 bases are a match to TRBD1. The germline V gene has CDR1 GTSNPN and CDR2 SVGIG (reference sequence). The V and J ends lost 3 bases and 8 bases, in that order; junction bases with no gene match: 4. The CDR3 contains 13 residues. CDR3 protein: CAWRTGGQEKLFF. In DNA, the CDR3 is TGTGCCTGGAGGACAGGGGGGCAGGAAAAACTGTTTTTT.

V is TRBV5-1 and J is TRBJ1-2; the match to TRBD1 covers 8 bases. CDR3 size: 15 residues. CDR1 is SGHRS, CDR2 YFSETQ, per germline. J was trimmed by 3 bases and V by 4 bases; bases with no gene match: 8. DNA of the CDR3: TGCGCCAGCAGCCCCGGACAGGGCGACCACTATGGCTACACCTTC. Translation: CASSPGQGDHYGYTF.

This chain joins TRBV6-5 and TRBJ1-3, with TRBD1 as a possible D gene (5 bases). Trimming cost V 2 bases and J 4 bases, with 15 bases left between them. Per the germline V gene, CDR1 is MNHEY and CDR2 is SVGAGI. The CDR3 extends over 16 amino acids. The CDR3 nucleotides are TGTGCCAGCAGTTACAGGGGCGTGGATTGGGGAAACACCATATATTTT. Translated: CASSYRGVDWGNTIYF.

The chain employs TRBV5-4 and TRBJ1-1; TRBD1 agrees at 8 bases. CDR3 length: 14 residues. V lost 1 base to trimming and J lost 5 bases; unmatched junction nucleotides: 4. Germline V lookup: CDR1 SGHNT, CDR2 YYREEE (reference sequence). The CDR3 loop reads CASSLPGGLTEAFF. The CDR3 DNA follows: TGTGCCAGCAGCTTGCCAGGGGGCTTAACTGAAGCTTTCTTT.

This chain links TRBV5-1 with TRBJ2-1; 11 bases match TRBD2. Germline V gene data show CDR1 as SGHRS and CDR2 as YFSETQ. The J segment lost 2 bases and the V segment lost 4 bases, leaving 2 bases of the junction unmatched. The CDR3 consists of 15 residues. DNA for the CDR3: TGCGCCAGCAGCGAGGGACTAGCGGCCTACAATGAGCAGTTCTTC. Amino acid sequence: CASSEGLAAYNEQFF. The variable domain in full, with the rest retrieved from reference TRBV5-1 and TRBJ2-1, is KAGVTQTPRYLIKTRGQQVTLSCSPISGHRSVSWYQQTPGQGLQFLFEYFSETQRNKGNFPGRFSGRQFSNSRSEMNVSTLELGDSALYLCASSEGLAAYNEQFFGPGTRLTVL.

A single count supports this clone. In DNA form, the CDR3 reads TGCAGCGTACTCGGACAGGGGGGGAACTATGGCTACACCTTC. Residues: CSVLGQGGNYGYTF. This chain joins TRBV29-1 and TRBJ1-2; 10 nucleotides match TRBD1. The CDR3 length is 14 residues. Germline assignment: CDR1 SQVTM and CDR2 ANQGSEA. J gave up 2 bases and V 6 bases, and 6 bases lay outside the gene matches. The complete variable domain, with remaining parts taken from reference TRBV29-1 and TRBJ1-2, reads SAVISQKPSRDICQRGTSLTIQCQVDSQVTMMFWYRQQPGQSLTLIATANQGSEATYESGFVIDKFPISRPNLTFSTLTVSNMSPEDSSIYLCSVLGQGGNYGYTFGSGTRLTVV.

The chain carries TRBV7-2 and TRBJ2-2, with TRBD1 identical over 7 bases. This CDR3 has 15 residues. Germline-derived CDR1 and CDR2 are SGHTA and FQGNSA. The V and J ends lost 2 bases and 4 bases, in that order; junction bases with no gene match: 4. The CDR3, as DNA: TGTGCCAGCAGCTTACAACGGACAGGCACCGGGGAGCTGTTTTTT. This encodes CASSLQRTGTGELFF.

V is TRBV3-1 (or the pseudogene TRBV3-2) and J is TRBJ1-5; possibly TRBD1 for D (5 bases). CDR3 length: 14 residues. Germline V gives CDR1 LGHDT, CDR2 YNNKEL (reference sequence). V gave up 2 bases and J gave up 7 bases, with 12 bases separating them. CDR3 bases: TGTGCCAGCAGCCAACACCCGCAGGGACAGCCCCAGCATTTT. It encodes CASSQHPQGQPQHF.

As to this clone: A junction boundary mismatches the germline segment, possibly from a read error. The chain has TRBV6-5 and TRBJ1-2; a weak D match, TRBD1 (6 bases). Germline lookup yields CDR1 MNHEY and CDR2 SVGAGI. The CDR3 is 12 amino acids. The CDR3 DNA follows: TGTACCAGTAGGGGGGGTTTGGAAGGCTACACCTTC. It encodes CTSRGGLEGYTF.

The chain joins TRBV3-1 (or the pseudogene TRBV3-2) to TRBJ1-1; unclear D gene. V was cut by 5 bases and J by 5 bases, with 12 bases left in between. CDR1 LGHDT and CDR2 YNNKEL come from the germline V gene (reference sequence). CDR3 length: 13 amino acids. Here the CDR3 DNA reads TGTGCCAGCAGCGCTTCCACGGGGACTGAAGCTTTCTTT. Its translation: CASSASTGTEAFF.

The V gene is TRBV2, the J gene TRBJ2-2; TRBD1 is a possible D gene (5 bases). V lost 0 bases and J 6 bases, leaving 11 bases between the germline ends. This CDR3 spans 15 amino acids. Looked up from germline, CDR1 is SNHLY and CDR2 is FYNNEI. The CDR3 DNA reads as TGTGCCAGCAGTGAAGCGCTGGCAGGGTCCGGGGAGCTGTTTTTT. Translating gives CASSEALAGSGELFF.

The gene calls are TRBV2 and TRBJ2-7; tentatively, D is TRBD1 (6 bases). The CDR3 contains 16 residues. Trimming pared 2 bases from V and 1 base from J, leaving 15 bases between. The germline gives CDR1 SNHLY, CDR2 FYNNEI. The CDR3 reads CASSESGRGLSYEQYF. CDR3 DNA: TGTGCCAGCAGTGAATCGGGCAGGGGATTGTCCTACGAGCAGTACTTC.

This clone was detected only once. The V call is TRBV7-9, the J call TRBJ1-3, with a tentative D call TRBD1 (5 bases). Germline loops: CDR1 SEHNR, CDR2 FQNEAQ (reference sequence). This CDR3 has 19 residues. Trimming removed 1 base from V and 2 bases from J, with 21 bases in between. The CDR3 reads CASSLDLAWGGSAGNTIYF. DNA of the CDR3: TGTGCCAGCAGCTTAGATTTGGCTTGGGGGGGATCGGCTGGAAACACCATATATTTT. The variable domain in full, completed from reference TRBV7-9 and TRBJ1-3, reads DTGVSQNPRHKITKRGQNVTFRCDPISEHNRLYWYRQTLGQGPEFLTYFQNEAQLEKSRLLSDRFSAERPKGSFSTLEIQRTEQGDSAMYLCASSLDLAWGGSAGNTIYFGEGSWLTVV.

This clone was observed once. The V call is TRBV5-1, the J call TRBJ2-4; 8 bases are a match to TRBD2. V lost 0 bases, J lost 7 bases, and 6 bases stayed unmatched. The CDR3 length is 15 residues. CDR1 and CDR2 (germline): SGHRS, YFSETQ. DNA for the CDR3: TGCGCCAGCAGCTTGGCTCTCGGGGGGGCGAACATTCAGTACTTC. Protein: CASSLALGGANIQYF.

V is TRBV4-2 and J is TRBJ1-4; TRBD1 aligns across 8 bases. Germline CDR1 reads LGHNA; CDR2 reads YNFKEQ. The CDR3 extends over 15 amino acids. V shed 5 bases, J shed 3 bases, and the junction held 5 bases outside the gene matches. The CDR3 DNA is TGTGCCAGCAGCGTCGTACAGGGGGCTAATGAAAAACTGTTTTTT. Translated: CASSVVQGANEKLFF.

The rearrangement uses TRBV7-9 and TRBJ2-3; possible D gene TRBD2, 6 bases. The V end lost 5 bases, the J end lost 2 bases, and 17 bases lay between the germline ends. This CDR3 has 16 residues. Per germline, CDR1 SEHNR and CDR2 FQNEAQ (reference sequence). The CDR3, as DNA: TGTGCCAGCAGCCCCGGTGTAGCGGCTCTCACAGATACGCAGTATTTT. Its translation is CASSPGVAALTDTQYF. Full variable domain (missing parts from reference TRBV7-9 and TRBJ2-3): DTGVSQNPRHKITKRGQNVTFRCDPISEHNRLYWYRQTLGQGPEFLTYFQNEAQLEKSRLLSDRFSAERPKGSFSTLEIQRTEQGDSAMYLCASSPGVAALTDTQYFGPGTRLTVL.

The J gene is TRBJ2-1, the V gene TRBV7-2, with D possibly TRBD2 on 6 matching bases. V was trimmed by 2 bases and J by 1 base, leaving 9 bases between them. Germline V lookup: CDR1 SGHTA, CDR2 FQGNSA. The CDR3 is made up of 15 amino acids. CDR3 sequence (DNA): TGTGCCAGCAGCTTACGACTAGAGTCCTACAATGAGCAGTTCTTC. Protein product: CASSLRLESYNEQFF.

The chain combines TRBV4-3 with TRBJ2-3; D unclear. V was trimmed by 0 bases and J by 10 bases, leaving 17 bases between them. This CDR3 contains 15 residues. In germline, CDR1 is LGHNA, CDR2 YSLEER. The DNA for the CDR3 is TGCGCCAGCAGCCAAGACCTAAGGCCTAGAGAGGCGCAGTATTTT. It translates to CASSQDLRPREAQYF.